This T cell receptor (beta chain) was recorded in a study of blood T cell repertoires in COVID-19. Original handling: Amplification of reference gene primers provided the estimated nucleated cell counts. Profiling relied on immunoSEQ multiplex PCR, and the TCRdb table lists in-frame clones only, not all of them. D and trimming come from the DNA, and the V and J calls and clone size come from that table. The sample has about 91,000 clones; about 90% are singletons. Trimming removed 2 bases from V and 5 bases from J, with 16 bases in between. In germline, CDR1 is LNHDA, CDR2 SQIVND (reference sequence). The CDR3 is 16 amino acids. This clone appeared once.

The origin of this receptor is a man aged 65 to 79 with acute or convalescent COVID-19. The rearrangement joins TRBV19 to TRBJ1-5, with a possible D match to TRBD1 (5 bases). The sequenced sample was peripheral blood. The CDR3 reads CASSISGLRGDQPQHF. The CDR3 DNA reads as TGTGCCAGTAGTATATCTGGACTAAGGGGTGATCAGCCCCAGCATTTT.